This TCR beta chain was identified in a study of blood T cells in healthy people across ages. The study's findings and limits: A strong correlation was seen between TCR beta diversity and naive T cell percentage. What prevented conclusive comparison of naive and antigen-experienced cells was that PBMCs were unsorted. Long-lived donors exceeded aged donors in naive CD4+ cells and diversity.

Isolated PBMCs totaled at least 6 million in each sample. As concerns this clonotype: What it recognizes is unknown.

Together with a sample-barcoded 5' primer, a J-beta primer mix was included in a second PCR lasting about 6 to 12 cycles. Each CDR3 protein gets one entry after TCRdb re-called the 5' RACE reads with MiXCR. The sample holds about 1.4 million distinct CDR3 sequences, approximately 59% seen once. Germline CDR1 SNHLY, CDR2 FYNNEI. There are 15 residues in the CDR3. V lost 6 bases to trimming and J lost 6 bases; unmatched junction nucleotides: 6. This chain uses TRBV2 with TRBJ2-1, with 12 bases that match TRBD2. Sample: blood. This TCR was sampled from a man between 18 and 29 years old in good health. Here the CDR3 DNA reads TGTGCCAGCAGGATACTAGCGGGAGGCCTCAATGAGCAGTTCTTC. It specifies CASRILAGGLNEQFF.